This T cell receptor (beta chain) was documented in a study of cytomegalovirus exposure and HLA in healthy donors (TCRdb year 2017). General notes on the study: An earlier analysis of 587 of the donors reported about 280 Gb of sequence data and about 120 million unique TCR beta sequences obtained from around 180 million T cells. A separate validation cohort of roughly 130 different subjects was used in addition to the roughly 670-subject first cohort. Using immunosequencing, the study profiled T cell repertoires from about 620 subjects and related those repertoires to cytomegalovirus serostatus. Alongside the repertoire data, information on donor age, sex, ethnicity and CMV serostatus was compiled. A later analysis re-analyzed previously published TCR beta repertoires from roughly 600 donors and added high-resolution HLA genotyping to study TCR occurrence patterns. High-throughput TCR immunosequencing, statistical association of individual TCRs with disease status, and machine learning were combined to predict cytomegalovirus infection status. Class I and class II HLA loci were covered by the typing at four-digit resolution. Among the approximately 400 genotyped donors, about 83% belonged to the genetic ancestry cluster associated with self-reported Caucasian donors. All discovery cohort repertoires had been generated on a single sequencing platform. About 300 gigabases of sequencing data and approximately 91 million unique TCR sequences made up an early release that covered approximately 650 HLA-typed donors. Typing coverage varied by locus: roughly 629-640 donors for A, B, C, DRB1 and DQB1; more than 500 for DQA1; around 570 for DPA1; around 490 for DPB1. Rather than drawing on any new phenotypic data, the later analysis identified candidate immune exposures from TCR beta sequences and the way those sequences occurred across donors. Among about 410 genotyped donors of the cohort, an average of roughly 230,000 unique TCR beta nucleotide sequences was sequenced per donor, of which 15% to 20% were non-productive. The study aimed to test whether cataloging public T cell receptors could reveal signatures of past pathogen exposure. An earlier analysis of approximately 500 of the donors applied high-throughput TCR beta sequencing to assess whether each TCR beta V gene segment acted as functional or pseudogenic. A few DR-DQ haplotypes were treated as single units for association and clustering because of strong linkage in the cohort. In a later genetic analysis, genome-wide SNP genotypes for about three fifths of the roughly 670 donors were used, and that subset was treated as a discovery cohort.

Preparation of the library involved the immunoSEQ multiplex PCR assay. The multiplex PCR relied on a mix of 60 forward primers for TCR Vbeta segments and 13 reverse primers for TCR Jbeta segments. The CDR3 region of rearranged TCR beta genes was amplified from genomic DNA with a multiplex PCR assay. The Illumina HiSeq System was used to sequence the amplified TCR beta libraries as 87-base-pair reads. The study's processing was this. In a later analysis, 77 million or so unique TCR beta chains were counted across the approximately 640 repertoires, and roughly 10 million of these chains were shared by at least two donors. Raw reads were error-corrected and collapsed into unique sequences with a nearest-neighbor algorithm that merged closely related sequences to remove PCR and sequencing errors. CDR3 sequences were aligned to IMGT reference sequences to assign V, D and J gene segments. For a sequence to be retained, a match of at least six nucleotides was required to both a V gene segment and a J gene segment. A rearrangement was called productive if the CDR3 had no stop codons and remained in frame with V and J, and every other rearrangement was called non-productive. CDR3 was defined by IMGT convention, running from the second conserved V-encoded cysteine to the conserved J-encoded phenylalanine. The earlier analysis of around 640 of the donors excluded sequences that lacked an unambiguous match to a single V gene segment. In an earlier analysis of approximately 500 of the donors, a V segment was called functional when productive rearrangements were above 56.7%, and segregating when the standard deviation between donors exceeded 5%. A statistical classification framework was built for diagnosing cytomegalovirus status from the catalog of TCR beta chain sequences. In a later analysis, TCR nucleotide sequences were compared against IMGT/GENE-DB human TR gene sequences so that V and J genes could be assigned. The TCRdist pipeline was used in a later analysis to assign CDR3 sequences and most-parsimonious VDJ recombination scenarios. A later analysis defined each TCR beta chain by its CDR3 amino acid sequence plus V-gene family, and excluded reads lacking a unique V-gene family. A later analysis removed roughly 590 highly shared, low-generation-probability nucleotide sequences to deal with suspected cross-contamination and a sequencing artifact. For each public chain, a later analysis derived a clonal expansion index from normalized ranks of inferred template counts within each repertoire. Generation probabilities in a later analysis came from a VDJ recombination model fitted to out-of-frame rearrangements, and those results were checked against IGoR. In a later analysis, hypergeometric tests were used to score TCR-TCR, TCR-HLA and TCR-CMV co-occurrence, with a repertoire-size bias correction applied to TCR pairs. In a later analysis, false discovery rates were estimated by permuting HLA or CMV assignments 20 times. In a later analysis, co-occurring TCRs were grouped using DBSCAN, with TCRdist sequence similarity added in when clustering inside HLA-allele-positive subsets. Co-occurrence clustering excluded repertoires with fewer than 30,000 or more than 120,000 public chains, plus five with anomalous nucleotide sharing. TCRdb re-hosts the immuneACCESS table, in-frame sequences only. Its copies lack some clones; in the studies checked, an unresolved V gene accounts for under half of them, and the cause for the rest is not known. From that table come the V and J calls and clone size; the DNA was used to work out D and trimming. For this sample the table gives some 120,000 clones, of which under 85% were detected only once. The ten largest clonotypes hold about 1.6% of the sample.

Notes on this clone: Its antigen is unknown. Per-base qualities were not stored, and no clone one base away is much larger.

What the study reported, not specific to this receptor: A later analysis associated approximately 17,000 TCR beta sequences with specific HLA alleles at a false discovery rate of 0.05. Because some donors lacked HLA typing at each locus, the association tests relied only on the typed subset. Only TCR beta chains were sequenced in this cohort, and the absence of alpha or paired-chain data limited detectable features. Three of the identified cytomegalovirus-associated TCR beta chains were confirmed in vitro to be specific for cytomegalovirus antigens. A later analysis found that TCR association rates varied across HLA loci, with DRB1 alleles showing the most associated TCRs and HLA-C alleles the fewest. Compared with the roughly 710-donor mean, donors in an Asian-associated ancestry cluster had fewer N-insertions in productive TCRs, according to a later genetic analysis. A group of highly shared sequence variants was considered likely to be a technical artifact of the sequencing pipeline. The earlier analysis of some 560 of the donors excluded 15 to 20 rarely observed V segments, including chromosome 9 orphons, because counts were too low. A later genetic analysis associated a missense DCLRE1C variant with V-gene and J-gene trimming of TCR beta chains, and an independent cohort replicated the association. Some IMGT-functional V segments, including TRBV6-2 and TRBV6-3, could not be told apart with the 87-base-pair reads, so those segments were excluded. A further reported finding was that TCR beta sequences accurately predicted the HLA-A and HLA-B alleles for most subjects in the first cohort. For the cohort, immune exposure information was limited to CMV serostatus. A later analysis found that most CMV-associated TCR beta chains appeared HLA-restricted, with HLA associations seemingly driven largely by CMV exposure. A later analysis found that HLA-associated TCR beta chains were more clonally expanded and had lower generation probabilities than equally common non-associated chains. Linkage disequilibrium might explain the correlated functional status among segregating V segments, but an unknown experimental factor could not be excluded. The classifier was reported to diagnose cytomegalovirus status with high specificity and sensitivity in both the original cohort and the validation cohort. Broadly in line with IMGT annotations, most TCR beta V segments showed up in productive rearrangements about 87% or about 30% of the time in an earlier analysis of 450 to 600 of the donors. A total of about 180 TCR beta chains were listed by the study as associated with cytomegalovirus. In a later analysis, several top co-occurrence clusters were reported to appear linked to parvovirus B19, influenza, CMV and Epstein-Barr virus. When HLA alleles, especially DR and DQ, strongly co-occurred, TCR associations were difficult to assign to individual alleles. Across donors, most TCR sequences were observed very rarely, whereas some public TCRs were present in many individuals. The presence/absence analyses assumed that sequencing depth was roughly uniform across donors, and that assumption may not be true. The authors suggested that the approach could potentially be extended to other disease states and immunological phenotypes.

CDR1 SGHTA and CDR2 FQGTGA were looked up in the germline V gene. V sheds 4 bases and J sheds 7 bases, leaving 13 bases between their ends. Inclusive of the bounding cysteine and phenylalanine, the CDR3 is 13 residues long. The sequence is cut down to CDR3 DNA, 39 bases in frame from base 1. The cohort consisted of 670 or so healthy bone marrow donors. At the time of sampling, every cohort member was nominally healthy, though immune exposures that went unrecorded were likely present. The donor was CMV seronegative and was included in the group of several hundred seronegative cohort members. A peripheral blood sample was provided by each donor, and peripheral blood mononuclear cells were used for TCR beta sequencing. Genomic DNA was extracted from the blood cell samples with the Qiagen DNeasy Blood Extraction Kit.

This sequence uses TRBV7-3 and TRBJ2-5, and the D gene may be TRBD2, 6 bases matching. Sequences were obtained from PBMCs. The origin of this receptor is a woman aged 18-29 years in good health and CMV-seronegative. The CDR3: CASSSSGEVTQYF. The DNA is as follows: TGTGCCAGCAGCTCCTCGGGGGAGGTGACCCAGTACTTC.